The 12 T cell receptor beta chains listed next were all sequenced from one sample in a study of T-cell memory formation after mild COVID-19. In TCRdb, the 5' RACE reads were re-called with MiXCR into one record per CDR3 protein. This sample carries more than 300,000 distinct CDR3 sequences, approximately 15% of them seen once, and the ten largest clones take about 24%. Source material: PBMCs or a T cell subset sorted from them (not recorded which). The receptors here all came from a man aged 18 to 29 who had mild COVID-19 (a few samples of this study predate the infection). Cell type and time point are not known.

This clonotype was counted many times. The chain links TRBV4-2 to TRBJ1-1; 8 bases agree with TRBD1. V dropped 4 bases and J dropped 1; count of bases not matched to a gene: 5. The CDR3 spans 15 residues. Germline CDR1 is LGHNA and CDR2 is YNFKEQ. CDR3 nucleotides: TGTGCCAGCAGCCGACCGGGACAGGCGAACACTGAAGCTTTCTTT. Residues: CASSRPGQANTEAFF.

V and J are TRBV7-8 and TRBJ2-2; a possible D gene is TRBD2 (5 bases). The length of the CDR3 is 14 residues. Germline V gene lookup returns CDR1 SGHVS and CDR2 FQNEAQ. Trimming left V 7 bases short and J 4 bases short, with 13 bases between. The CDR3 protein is CASMDHEGTGELFF. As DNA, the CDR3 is TGTGCCAGCATGGACCACGAGGGCACCGGGGAGCTGTTTTTT.

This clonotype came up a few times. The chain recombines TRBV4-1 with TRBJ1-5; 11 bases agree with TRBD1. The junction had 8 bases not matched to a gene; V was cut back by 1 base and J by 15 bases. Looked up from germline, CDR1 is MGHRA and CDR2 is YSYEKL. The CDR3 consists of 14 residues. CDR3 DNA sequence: TGCGCCAGCAGCCAAGTGACCCGGACAGGGGGCCTGCATTTT. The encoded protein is CASSQVTRTGGLHF.

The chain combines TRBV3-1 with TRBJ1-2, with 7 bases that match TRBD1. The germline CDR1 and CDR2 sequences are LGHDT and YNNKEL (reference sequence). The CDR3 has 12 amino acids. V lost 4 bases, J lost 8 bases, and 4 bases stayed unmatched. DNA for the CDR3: TGTGCCAGCAGCCGAGGGGGCCGGGGCTACACCTTC. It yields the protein CASSRGGRGYTF. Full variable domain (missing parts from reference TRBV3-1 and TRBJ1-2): DTAVSQTPKYLVTQMGNDKSIKCEQNLGHDTMYWYKQDSKKFLKIMFSYNNKELIINETVPNRFSPKSPDKAHLNLHINSLELGDSAVYFCASSRGGRGYTFGSGTRLTVV.

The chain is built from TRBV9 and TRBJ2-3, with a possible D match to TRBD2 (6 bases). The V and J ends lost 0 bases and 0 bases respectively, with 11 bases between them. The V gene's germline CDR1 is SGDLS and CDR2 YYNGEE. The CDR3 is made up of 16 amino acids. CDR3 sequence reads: CASSVDPGTSTDTQYF. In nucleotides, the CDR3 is TGTGCCAGCAGCGTAGACCCGGGGACTAGCACAGATACGCAGTATTTT.

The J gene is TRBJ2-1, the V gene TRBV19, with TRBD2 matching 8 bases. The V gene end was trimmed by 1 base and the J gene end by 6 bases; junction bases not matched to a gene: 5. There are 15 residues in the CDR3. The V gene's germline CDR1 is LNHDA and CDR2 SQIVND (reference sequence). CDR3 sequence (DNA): TGTGCCAGTAGTATAGGGAGCGGGGGAACCAATGAGCAGTTCTTC. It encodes CASSIGSGGTNEQFF.

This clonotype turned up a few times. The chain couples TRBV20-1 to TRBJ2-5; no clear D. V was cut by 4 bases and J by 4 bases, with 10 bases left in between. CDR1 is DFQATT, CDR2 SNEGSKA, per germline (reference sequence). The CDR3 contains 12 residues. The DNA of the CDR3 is TGCAGTGCTAACGGAGCGTCAGAGACCCAGTACTTC. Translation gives CSANGASETQYF.

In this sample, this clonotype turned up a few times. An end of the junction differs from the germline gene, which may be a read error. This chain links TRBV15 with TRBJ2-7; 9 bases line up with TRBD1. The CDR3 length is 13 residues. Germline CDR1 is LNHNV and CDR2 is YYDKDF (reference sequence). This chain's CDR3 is CATSRPDSGQGDF. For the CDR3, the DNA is TGTGCCACCAGCAGACCTGACTCGGGACAGGGAGACTTC.

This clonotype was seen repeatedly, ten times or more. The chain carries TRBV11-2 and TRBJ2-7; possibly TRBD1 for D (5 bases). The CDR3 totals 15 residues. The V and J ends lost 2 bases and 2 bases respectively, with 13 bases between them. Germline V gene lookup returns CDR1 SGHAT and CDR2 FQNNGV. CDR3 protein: CASSLSVGETYEQYF. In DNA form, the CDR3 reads TGTGCCAGCAGCTTATCAGTAGGGGAAACCTACGAGCAGTACTTC.

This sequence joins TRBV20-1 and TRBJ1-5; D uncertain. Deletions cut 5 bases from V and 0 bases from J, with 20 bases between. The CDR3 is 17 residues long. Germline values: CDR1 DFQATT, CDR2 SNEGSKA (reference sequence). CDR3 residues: CSAVPGRGFDSNQPQHF. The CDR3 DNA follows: TGCAGTGCTGTCCCAGGTCGTGGCTTCGATAGCAATCAGCCCCAGCATTTT.

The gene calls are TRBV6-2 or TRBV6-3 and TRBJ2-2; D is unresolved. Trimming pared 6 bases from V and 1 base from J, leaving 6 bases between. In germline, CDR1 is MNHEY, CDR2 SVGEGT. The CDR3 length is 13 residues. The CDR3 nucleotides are TGTGCCAGCAGAGACGGGAACACCGGGGAGCTGTTTTTT. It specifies CASRDGNTGELFF.

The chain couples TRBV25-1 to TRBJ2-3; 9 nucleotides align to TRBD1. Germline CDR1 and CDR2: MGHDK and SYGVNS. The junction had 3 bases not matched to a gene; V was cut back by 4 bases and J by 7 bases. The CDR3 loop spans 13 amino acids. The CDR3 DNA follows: TGTGCCAGCAGTGGAGGGACAGGGCATACGCAGTATTTT. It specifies CASSGGTGHTQYF. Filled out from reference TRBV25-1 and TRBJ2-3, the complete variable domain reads EADIYQTPRYLVIGTGKKITLECSQTMGHDKMYWYQQDPGMELHLIHYSYGVNSTEKGDLSSESTVSRIRTEHFPLTLESARPSHTSQYLCASSGGTGHTQYFGPGTRLTVL.